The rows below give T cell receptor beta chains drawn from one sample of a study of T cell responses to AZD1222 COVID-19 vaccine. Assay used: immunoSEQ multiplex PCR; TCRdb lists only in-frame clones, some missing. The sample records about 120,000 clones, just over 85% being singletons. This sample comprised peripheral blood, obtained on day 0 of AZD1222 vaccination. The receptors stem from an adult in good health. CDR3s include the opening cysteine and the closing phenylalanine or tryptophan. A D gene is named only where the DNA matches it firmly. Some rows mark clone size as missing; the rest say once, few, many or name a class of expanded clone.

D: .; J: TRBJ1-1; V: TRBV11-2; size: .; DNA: TGTGCCAGCAGGCTGTGGGGAACTGAAGCTTTCTTT; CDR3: CASRLWGTEAFF
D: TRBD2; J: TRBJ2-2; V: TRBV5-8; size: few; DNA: TGTGCCAGCAGCTTCACTAGCGGGTACACCGGGGAGCTGTTTTTT; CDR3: CASSFTSGYTGELFF
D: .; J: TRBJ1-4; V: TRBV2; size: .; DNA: TGTGCCAGCAGTGATCGGACAGTACGACTGTTTTTT; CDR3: CASSDRTVRLFF
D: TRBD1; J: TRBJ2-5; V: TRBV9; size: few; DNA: TGTGCCAGCAGTCCGGGACAGGGGGCCCGTGGGACCCAGTACTTC; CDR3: CASSPGQGARGTQYF
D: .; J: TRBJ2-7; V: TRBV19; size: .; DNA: TGTGCCAGTAGTATAGACTTCGGGACCCCGGTCCCCTACGAGCAGTACTTC; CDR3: CASSIDFGTPVPYEQYF
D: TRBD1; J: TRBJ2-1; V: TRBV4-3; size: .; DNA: TGCGCCAGCAGCCAAGATCAAGGACAGGGAACGACTGAGCAGTTCTTC; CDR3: CASSQDQGQGTTEQFF
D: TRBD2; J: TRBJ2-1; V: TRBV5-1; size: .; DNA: TGCGCCAGCAGCTCTAGCGGGAATCACTACAATGAGCAGTTCTTC; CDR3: CASSSSGNHYNEQFF
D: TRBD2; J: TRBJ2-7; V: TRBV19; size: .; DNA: TGTGCCACTAGCGGGGGGACCTACGAGCAGTACTTC; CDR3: CATSGGTYEQYF
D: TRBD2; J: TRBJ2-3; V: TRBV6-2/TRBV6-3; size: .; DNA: TGTGCCAGCAGTTTTTCTTTTCTAGCGGGGGCAGATACGCAGTATTTT; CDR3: CASSFSFLAGADTQYF
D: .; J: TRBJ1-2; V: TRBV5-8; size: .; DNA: TGTGCCAGCAGCAGACCCCCCGGGACGGTCTATGGCTACACCTTC; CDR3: CASSRPPGTVYGYTF
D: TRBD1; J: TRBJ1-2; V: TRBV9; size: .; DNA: TGTGCCAGCAGCGGCGGACAGGCATCTAACTATGGCTACACCTTC; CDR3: CASSGGQASNYGYTF
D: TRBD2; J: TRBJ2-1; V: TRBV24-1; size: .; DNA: TGTGCCACCAGTGTTCCCAGGTCCGGGGGGAATGAGCAGTTCTTC; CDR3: CATSVPRSGGNEQFF
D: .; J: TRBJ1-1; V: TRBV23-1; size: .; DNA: TGCGCCAGCAGTCTCAAATCTACAGAGAACACTGAAGCTTTCTTT; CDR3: CASSLKSTENTEAFF
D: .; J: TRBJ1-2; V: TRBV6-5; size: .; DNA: TGTGCCAGCATGACTACAGGGAAGCCGGCTGGCTACACCTTC; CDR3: CASMTTGKPAGYTF
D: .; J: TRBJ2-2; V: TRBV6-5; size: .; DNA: TGTGCCAGCAGAACCCCTTGGGGGACCACCGGGGAGCTGTTTTTT; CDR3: CASRTPWGTTGELFF
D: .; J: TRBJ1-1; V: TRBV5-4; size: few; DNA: TGTGCCAGCAGCTTGGTGGTGATGACTGAAGCTTTCTTT; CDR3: CASSLVVMTEAFF
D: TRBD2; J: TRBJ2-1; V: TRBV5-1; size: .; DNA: TGCGCCAGCAGCCGAGAGACTAGCTATGAGCAGTTCTTC; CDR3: CASSRETSYEQFF
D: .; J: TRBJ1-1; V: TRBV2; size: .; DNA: TGTGCCAGCAGTGAAGTGGTATCTGAAGCTTTCTTT; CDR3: CASSEVVSEAFF
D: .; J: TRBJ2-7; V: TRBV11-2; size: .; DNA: TGTGCCAGCAGCCGCGAAGGGGTTTACGAGCAGTACTTC; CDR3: CASSREGVYEQYF
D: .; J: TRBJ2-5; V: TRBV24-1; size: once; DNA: TGTGCCACCAGTGATTTGCTGGGGGGGACCCAGTACTTC; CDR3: CATSDLLGGTQYF
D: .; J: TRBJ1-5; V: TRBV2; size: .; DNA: TGTGCCAGCAGTGAAGACAGGACGGGCAATCAGCCCCAGCATTTT; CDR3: CASSEDRTGNQPQHF
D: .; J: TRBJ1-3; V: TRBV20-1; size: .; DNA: TGCAGTGCTAGTACCGGAAACACCATATATTTT; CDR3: CSASTGNTIYF
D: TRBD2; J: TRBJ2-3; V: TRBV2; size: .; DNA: TGTGCCAGCAGAGGACTAGCGGGATTAGATACGCAGTATTTT; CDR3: CASRGLAGLDTQYF
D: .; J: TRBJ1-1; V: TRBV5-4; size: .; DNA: TGTGCCAGCAGCTTAGACGGGACTGAAGCTTTCTTT; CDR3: CASSLDGTEAFF
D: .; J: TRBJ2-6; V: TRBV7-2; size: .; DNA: TGTGCCAGCACCTACTGGACAGCTATCTCTGGGGCCAACGTCCTGACTTTC; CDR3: CASTYWTAISGANVLTF
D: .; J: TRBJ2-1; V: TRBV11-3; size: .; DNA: TGTGCCAGCAGCGAATATTCGACTAGTGTGAATGAGCAGTTCTTC; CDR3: CASSEYSTSVNEQFF
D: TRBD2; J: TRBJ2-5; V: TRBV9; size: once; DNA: TGTGCCAGCAGCCCCCGAACGGGAGGGCGAGAGACCCAGTACTTC; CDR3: CASSPRTGGRETQYF